Listed below are T cell receptor beta chains from one sample, sequenced in a study of cytomegalovirus exposure and HLA in healthy donors. Measured with immunoSEQ multiplex PCR; TCRdb has only the in-frame clones, and not every one. Of about 110,000 clones listed, about 86% were seen once; the top ten hold roughly 2.2%. Sequencing was performed on PBMCs. Every receptor here comes from a woman in her twenties or thirties in good health and CMV-seronegative. CDR3s include the opening cysteine and the closing phenylalanine or tryptophan. D genes are given only for firm matches. Only part of the rows carry a size: once, few, many, or a class if the clone is expanded.

v_call	j_call	clone_size	d_call	cdr3_aa	cdr3_nt
TRBV29-1	TRBJ2-2	NA	NA	CSVKTSHNTGELFF	TGCAGCGTGAAAACTAGTCATAACACCGGGGAGCTGTTTTTT
TRBV5-1	TRBJ2-1	NA	TRBD1	CASSVPTGAYNEQFF	TGCGCCAGCAGCGTACCGACAGGGGCCTACAATGAGCAGTTCTTC
TRBV6-5	TRBJ1-5	NA	TRBD1	CASSFDRGSNQPQHF	TGTGCCAGCAGCTTCGACAGGGGAAGCAATCAGCCCCAGCATTTT
TRBV28	TRBJ2-5	NA	NA	CASTVFGTIQETQYF	TGTGCCAGCACCGTCTTCGGTACGATCCAAGAGACCCAGTACTTC
TRBV27	TRBJ1-5	NA	NA	CASSLYGQGSQPQHF	TGTGCCAGCAGTTTATATGGCCAGGGGAGCCAGCCCCAGCATTTT
TRBV7-2	TRBJ1-5	NA	NA	CASSWTANQPQHF	TGTGCCAGCAGCTGGACAGCGAATCAGCCCCAGCATTTT
TRBV2	TRBJ2-5	NA	TRBD2	CASKRAGAGQETQYF	TGTGCCAGCAAGCGTGCGGGAGCGGGCCAAGAGACCCAGTACTTC
TRBV7-6	TRBJ2-3	NA	NA	CASSGLRGDTQYF	TGTGCCAGCAGCGGACTGAGGGGGGATACGCAGTATTTT
TRBV7-9	TRBJ2-1	NA	NA	CASSLEGGYNEQFF	TGTGCCAGCAGCTTAGAAGGAGGTTACAATGAGCAGTTCTTC
TRBV5-1	TRBJ2-7	NA	TRBD2	CASTLQIAGGTGPYEQYF	TGCGCCAGCACCCTACAAATAGCGGGAGGGACGGGCCCCTACGAGCAGTACTTC
TRBV5-6	TRBJ2-1	NA	TRBD2	CASHGRVVYNEQFF	TGTGCCAGCCACGGGAGGGTGGTCTACAATGAGCAGTTCTTC
TRBV30	TRBJ2-3	NA	NA	CAWSPGGTDTQYF	TGTGCCTGGAGCCCAGGGGGGACAGATACGCAGTATTTT
TRBV27	TRBJ1-4	NA	NA	CASGLGSGGEKLFF	TGTGCCAGCGGTCTCGGGAGCGGTGGAGAAAAACTGTTTTTT
TRBV11-2	TRBJ1-5	NA	NA	CASSLGEDQPQHF	TGTGCCAGCAGCTTAGGGGAGGATCAGCCCCAGCATTTT
TRBV27	TRBJ2-7	NA	TRBD2	CASSPGGTPYEQYF	TGTGCCAGCAGTCCGGGGGGGACACCCTACGAGCAGTACTTC
TRBV2	TRBJ2-5	NA	TRBD1	CASRAPGTGFGAQYF	TGTGCCAGCAGAGCCCCCGGGACAGGGTTTGGGGCCCAGTACTTC
TRBV6-1	TRBJ1-2	NA	TRBD1	CASSANRGIGYGYTF	TGTGCCAGCAGTGCAAACAGGGGAATTGGCTATGGCTACACCTTC
TRBV28	TRBJ1-2	NA	NA	CASSLEWTEDYTF	TGTGCCAGCAGTTTGGAGTGGACTGAGGACTACACCTTC
TRBV5-1	TRBJ2-7	NA	NA	CASSRGRLGFYEQYF	TGCGCCAGCAGCAGGGGCCGTTTAGGTTTCTACGAGCAGTACTTC
TRBV6-5	TRBJ1-2	NA	NA	CASTKIGGGYTF	TGTGCCAGCACCAAAATTGGGGGCGGCTACACCTTC
TRBV7-2	TRBJ2-7	NA	TRBD1	CASSLEDRVLNEQYF	TGTGCCAGCAGCTTAGAGGACAGGGTATTAAACGAGCAGTACTTC
TRBV5-5	TRBJ1-5	NA	TRBD1	CASSRTGGNQPQHF	TGTGCCAGCAGCCGGACAGGGGGCAATCAGCCCCAGCATTTT
TRBV11-2	TRBJ2-3	NA	NA	CASSLVGSRTDTQYF	TGTGCCAGCAGCTTAGTGGGCTCTCGCACAGATACGCAGTATTTT
TRBV9	TRBJ1-1	NA	NA	CASSEKQVLQGAFF	TGTGCCAGCAGCGAGAAACAGGTCTTACAGGGAGCTTTCTTT
TRBV5-6	TRBJ1-1	few	NA	CASSLPLRTEAFF	TGTGCCAGCAGCTTACCCCTGCGTACTGAAGCTTTCTTT
TRBV18	TRBJ2-7	NA	NA	CASSPAEGVGEQYF	TGTGCCAGCTCACCAGCCGAAGGAGTCGGCGAGCAGTACTTC
TRBV7-9	TRBJ1-1	NA	NA	CASSTLGEGGRTEAFF	TGTGCCAGCAGTACTCTCGGTGAAGGGGGACGGACTGAAGCTTTCTTT
TRBV19	TRBJ2-3	NA	TRBD2	CASSIPGTNTDTQYF	TGTGCCAGTAGTATCCCCGGGACTAACACAGATACGCAGTATTTT
TRBV6-5	TRBJ1-2	NA	TRBD1	CASRTGRVYGYTF	TGTGCCAGTAGGACAGGGAGGGTCTATGGCTACACCTTC
TRBV28	TRBJ2-1	NA	TRBD2	CASEGGNEQFF	TGTGCCTCGGAGGGAGGGAATGAGCAGTTCTTC
TRBV9	TRBJ2-2	NA	TRBD2	CASSPPGLAVTGELFF	TGTGCCAGCAGCCCCCCGGGACTAGCGGTTACCGGGGAGCTGTTTTTT
TRBV7-9	TRBJ2-7	NA	NA	CSSSQSGLDAYEQYF	TGTTCCAGCAGCCAGTCGGGATTGGATGCCTACGAGCAGTACTTC